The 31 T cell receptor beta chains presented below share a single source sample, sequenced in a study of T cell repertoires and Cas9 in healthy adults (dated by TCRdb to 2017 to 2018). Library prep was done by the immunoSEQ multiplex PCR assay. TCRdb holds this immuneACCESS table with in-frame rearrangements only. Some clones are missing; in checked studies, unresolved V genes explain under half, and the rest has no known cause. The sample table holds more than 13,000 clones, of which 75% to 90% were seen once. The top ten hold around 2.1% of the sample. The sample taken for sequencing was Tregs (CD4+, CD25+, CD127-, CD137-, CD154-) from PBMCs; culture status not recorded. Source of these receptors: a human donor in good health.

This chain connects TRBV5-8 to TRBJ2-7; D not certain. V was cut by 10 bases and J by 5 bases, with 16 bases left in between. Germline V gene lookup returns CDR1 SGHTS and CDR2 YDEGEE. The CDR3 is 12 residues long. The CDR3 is CAGRTEYDEQYF. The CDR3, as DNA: TGTGCCGGACGGACGGAATACGACGAGCAGTACTTC.

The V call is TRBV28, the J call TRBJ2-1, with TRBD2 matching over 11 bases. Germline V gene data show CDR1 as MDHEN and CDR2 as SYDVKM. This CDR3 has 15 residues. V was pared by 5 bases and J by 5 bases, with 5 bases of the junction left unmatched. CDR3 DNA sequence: TGTGCCAGCAGTCAGACTAGCGGGACCCACAATGAGCAGTTCTTC. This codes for CASSQTSGTHNEQFF.

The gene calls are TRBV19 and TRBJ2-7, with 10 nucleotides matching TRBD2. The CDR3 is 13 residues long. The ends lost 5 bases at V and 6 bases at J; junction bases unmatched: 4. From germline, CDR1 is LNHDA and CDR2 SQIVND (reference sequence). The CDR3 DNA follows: TGTGCCAGTAGTGCAACTAGCGGGGTCGAGCAGTACTTC. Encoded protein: CASSATSGVEQYF.

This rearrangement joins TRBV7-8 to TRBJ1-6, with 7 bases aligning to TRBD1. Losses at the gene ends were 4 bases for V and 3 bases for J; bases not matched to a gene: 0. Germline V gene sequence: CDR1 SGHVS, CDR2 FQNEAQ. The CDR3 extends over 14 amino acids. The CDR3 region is CASSSGGYNSPLHF. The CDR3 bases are TGTGCCAGCAGCTCAGGGGGCTATAATTCACCCCTCCACTTT.

The CDR3 reads CASSPTPRGAEAFF. The DNA of the CDR3 is TGTGCCAGCAGTCCCACACCCCGGGGGGCTGAAGCTTTCTTT. The rearrangement links TRBV5-6 to TRBJ1-1; a weak D match, TRBD1 (5 bases). The germline V gene has CDR1 SGHDT and CDR2 YYEEEE. With 5 bases removed from V and 6 bases from J, the gap between germline ends came to 17 bases. CDR3 size: 14 residues.

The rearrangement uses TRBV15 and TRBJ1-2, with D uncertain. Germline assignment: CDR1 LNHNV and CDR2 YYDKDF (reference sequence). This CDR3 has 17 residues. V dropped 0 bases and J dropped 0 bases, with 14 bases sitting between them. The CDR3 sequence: CATSRDPRHQANYGYTF. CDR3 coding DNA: TGTGCCACCAGCAGAGATCCCCGACATCAAGCTAACTATGGCTACACCTTC.

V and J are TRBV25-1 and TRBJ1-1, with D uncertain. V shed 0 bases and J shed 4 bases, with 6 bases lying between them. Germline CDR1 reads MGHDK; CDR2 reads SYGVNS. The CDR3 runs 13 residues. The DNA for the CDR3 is TGTGCCAGCAGTGAATATCGCAGCACTGAAGCTTTCTTT. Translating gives CASSEYRSTEAFF.

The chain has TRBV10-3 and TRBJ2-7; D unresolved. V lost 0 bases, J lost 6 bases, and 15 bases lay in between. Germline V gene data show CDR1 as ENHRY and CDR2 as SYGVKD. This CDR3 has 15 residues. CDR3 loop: CAISESTGRGLEQYF. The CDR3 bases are TGTGCCATCAGTGAGTCGACTGGCCGAGGCCTCGAGCAGTACTTC.

The CDR3 DNA is TGTGCCAGCAGCGTAGATCTAGCGGGGGGGCGTGAGCAGTTCTTC. Protein sequence: CASSVDLAGGREQFF. This chain connects TRBV9 to TRBJ2-1; 12 bases are shared with TRBD2. V lost 0 bases to trimming and J lost 9 bases; unmatched junction nucleotides: 4. This CDR3 contains 15 residues. Germline V gene lookup returns CDR1 SGDLS and CDR2 YYNGEE.

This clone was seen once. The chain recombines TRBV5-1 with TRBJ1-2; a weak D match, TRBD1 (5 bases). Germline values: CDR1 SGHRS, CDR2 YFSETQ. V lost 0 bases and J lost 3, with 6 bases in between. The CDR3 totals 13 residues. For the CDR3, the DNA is TGCGCCAGCAGCTTGGGGGGCGACTATGGCTACACCTTC. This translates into CASSLGGDYGYTF.

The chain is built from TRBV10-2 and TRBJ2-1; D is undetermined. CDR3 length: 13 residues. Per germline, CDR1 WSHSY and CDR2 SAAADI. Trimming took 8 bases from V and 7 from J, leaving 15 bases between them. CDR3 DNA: TGCGCCAGCCGACCAGGCACCGGGAATGAGCAGTTCTTC. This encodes CASRPGTGNEQFF.

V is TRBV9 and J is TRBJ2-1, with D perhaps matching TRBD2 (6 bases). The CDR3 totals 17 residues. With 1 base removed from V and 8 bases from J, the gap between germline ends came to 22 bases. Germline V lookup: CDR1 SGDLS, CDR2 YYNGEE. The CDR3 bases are TGTGCCAGCAGCGTACTTGGCGCGGGGCGAGTAGGGGATGAGCAGTTCTTC. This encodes CASSVLGAGRVGDEQFF.

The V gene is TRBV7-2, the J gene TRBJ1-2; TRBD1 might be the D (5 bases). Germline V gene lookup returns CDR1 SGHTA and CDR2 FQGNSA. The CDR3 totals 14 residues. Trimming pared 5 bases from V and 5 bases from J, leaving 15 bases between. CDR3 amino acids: CASSPEVGGYGYTF. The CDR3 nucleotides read TGTGCCAGCAGCCCCGAAGTTGGGGGTTATGGCTACACCTTC.

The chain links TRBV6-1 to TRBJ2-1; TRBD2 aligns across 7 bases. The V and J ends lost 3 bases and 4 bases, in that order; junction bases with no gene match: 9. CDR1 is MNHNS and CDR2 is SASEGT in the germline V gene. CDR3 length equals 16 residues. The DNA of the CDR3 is TGTGCCAGCAGTGAGGAGGAACTAGCGCTATACAATGAGCAGTTCTTC. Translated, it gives CASSEEELALYNEQFF.

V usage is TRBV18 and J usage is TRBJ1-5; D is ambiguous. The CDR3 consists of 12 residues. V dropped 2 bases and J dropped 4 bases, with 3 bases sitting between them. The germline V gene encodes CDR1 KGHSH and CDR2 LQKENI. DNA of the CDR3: TGTGCCAGCTCACCAGGGAATCAGCCCCAGCATTTT. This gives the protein CASSPGNQPQHF.

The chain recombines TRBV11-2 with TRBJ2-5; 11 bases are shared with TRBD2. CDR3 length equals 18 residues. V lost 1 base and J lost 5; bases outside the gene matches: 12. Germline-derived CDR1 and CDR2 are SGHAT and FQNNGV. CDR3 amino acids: CASSLVGVSSGGTETQYF. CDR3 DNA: TGTGCCAGCAGCTTAGTTGGGGTCTCTAGCGGGGGGACTGAGACCCAGTACTTC.

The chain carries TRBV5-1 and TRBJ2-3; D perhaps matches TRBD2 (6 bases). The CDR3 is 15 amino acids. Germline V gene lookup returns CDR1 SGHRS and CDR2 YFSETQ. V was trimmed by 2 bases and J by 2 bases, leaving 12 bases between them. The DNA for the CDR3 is TGCGCCAGCAGCTTACGACTAGACGACACAGATACGCAGTATTTT. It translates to CASSLRLDDTDTQYF.

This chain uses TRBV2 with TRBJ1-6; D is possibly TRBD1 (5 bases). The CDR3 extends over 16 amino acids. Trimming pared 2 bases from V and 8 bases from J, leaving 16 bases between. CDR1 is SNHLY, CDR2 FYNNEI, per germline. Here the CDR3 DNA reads TGTGCCAGCAGTGAAAGGCCGGGTCGAGGGGATTCACCCCTCCACTTT. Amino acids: CASSERPGRGDSPLHF.

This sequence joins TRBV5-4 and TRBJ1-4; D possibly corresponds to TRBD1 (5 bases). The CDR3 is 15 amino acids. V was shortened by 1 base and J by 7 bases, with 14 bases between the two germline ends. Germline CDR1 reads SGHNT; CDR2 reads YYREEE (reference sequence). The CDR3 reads CASSLRTTGGEKLFF. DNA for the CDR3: TGTGCCAGCAGCTTGAGAACCACCGGGGGTGAAAAACTGTTTTTT.

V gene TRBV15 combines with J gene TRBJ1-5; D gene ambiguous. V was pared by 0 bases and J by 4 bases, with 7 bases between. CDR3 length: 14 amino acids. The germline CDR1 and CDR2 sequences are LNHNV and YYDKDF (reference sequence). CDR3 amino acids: CATSREPSNQPQHF. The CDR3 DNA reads TGTGCCACCAGCAGAGAACCCAGTAATCAGCCCCAGCATTTT.

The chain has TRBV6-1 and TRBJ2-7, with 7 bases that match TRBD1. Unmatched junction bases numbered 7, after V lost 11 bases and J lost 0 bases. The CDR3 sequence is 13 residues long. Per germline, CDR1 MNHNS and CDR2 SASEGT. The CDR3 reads CAGRQGSSYEQYF. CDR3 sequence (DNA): TGTGCCGGTAGACAGGGAAGCTCCTACGAGCAGTACTTC.

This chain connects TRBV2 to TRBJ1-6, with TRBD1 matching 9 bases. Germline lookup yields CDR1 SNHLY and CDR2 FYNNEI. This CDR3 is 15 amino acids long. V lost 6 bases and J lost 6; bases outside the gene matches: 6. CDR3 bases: TGTGCCAGCAGCTCACTGACAGGGGGTAATTCACCCCTCCACTTT. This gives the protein CASSSLTGGNSPLHF.

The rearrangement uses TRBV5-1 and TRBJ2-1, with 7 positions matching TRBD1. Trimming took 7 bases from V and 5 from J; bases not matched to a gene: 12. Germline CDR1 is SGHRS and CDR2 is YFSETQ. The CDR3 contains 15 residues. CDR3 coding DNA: TGCGCCAGCGGCGAGGGGGCTAGACAGAACAATGAGCAGTTCTTC. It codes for CASGEGARQNNEQFF.

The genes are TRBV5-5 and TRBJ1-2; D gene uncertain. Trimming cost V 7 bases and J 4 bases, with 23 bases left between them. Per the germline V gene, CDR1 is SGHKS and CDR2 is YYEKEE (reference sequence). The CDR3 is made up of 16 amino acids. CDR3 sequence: CASDVFFSRKTYGYTF. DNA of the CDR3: TGTGCCAGCGATGTATTTTTCTCGCGAAAGACCTATGGCTACACCTTC.

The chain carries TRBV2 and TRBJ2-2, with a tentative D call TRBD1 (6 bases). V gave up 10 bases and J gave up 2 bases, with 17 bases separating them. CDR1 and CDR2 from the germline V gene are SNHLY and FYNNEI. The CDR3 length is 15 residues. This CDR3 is CANQTGTKNTGELFF. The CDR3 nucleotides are TGTGCCAACCAGACCGGGACAAAAAACACCGGGGAGCTGTTTTTT.

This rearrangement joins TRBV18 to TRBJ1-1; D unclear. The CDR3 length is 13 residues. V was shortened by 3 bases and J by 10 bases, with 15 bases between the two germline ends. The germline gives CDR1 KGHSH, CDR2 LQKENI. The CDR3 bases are TGTGCCAGCTCACCTACAGAAAAACTGGGAGCTTTCTTT. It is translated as CASSPTEKLGAFF.

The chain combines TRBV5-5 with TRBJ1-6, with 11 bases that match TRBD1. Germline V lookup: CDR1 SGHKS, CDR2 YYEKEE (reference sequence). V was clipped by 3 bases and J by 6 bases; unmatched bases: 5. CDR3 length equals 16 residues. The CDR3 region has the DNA TGTGCCAGCAGCTGGGGACAGGGGGTTGGTAATTCACCCCTCCACTTT. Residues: CASSWGQGVGNSPLHF.

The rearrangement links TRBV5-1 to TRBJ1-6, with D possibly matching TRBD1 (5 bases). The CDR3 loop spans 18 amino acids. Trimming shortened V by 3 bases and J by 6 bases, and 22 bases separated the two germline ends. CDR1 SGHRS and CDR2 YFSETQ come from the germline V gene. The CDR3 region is CASSSERTFARGNSPLHF. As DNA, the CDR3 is TGCGCCAGCAGCTCAGAGAGGACGTTCGCAAGGGGTAATTCACCCCTCCACTTT.

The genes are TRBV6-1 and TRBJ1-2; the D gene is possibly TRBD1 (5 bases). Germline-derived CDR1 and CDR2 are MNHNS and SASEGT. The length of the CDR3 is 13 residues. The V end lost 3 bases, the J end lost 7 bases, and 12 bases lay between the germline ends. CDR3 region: CASSDQGWAGYTF. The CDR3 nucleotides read TGTGCCAGCAGTGACCAGGGTTGGGCTGGCTACACCTTC.

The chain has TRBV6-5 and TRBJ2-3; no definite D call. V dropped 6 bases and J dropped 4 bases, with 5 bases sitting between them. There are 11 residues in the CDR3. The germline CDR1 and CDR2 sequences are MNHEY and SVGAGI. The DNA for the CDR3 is TGTGCCAGCAGACGGGCAGATACGCAGTATTTT. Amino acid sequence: CASRRADTQYF.

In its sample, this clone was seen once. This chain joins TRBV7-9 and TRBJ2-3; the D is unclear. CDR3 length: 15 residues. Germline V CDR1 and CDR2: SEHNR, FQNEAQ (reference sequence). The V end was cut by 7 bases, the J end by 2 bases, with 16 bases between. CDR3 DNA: TGTGCCAGCACCAGAGGTCCCCAAACCACAGATACGCAGTATTTT. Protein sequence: CASTRGPQTTDTQYF.